This is a list of T cell receptor beta chains from one sample in a study of cytomegalovirus exposure and HLA in healthy donors. Produced via immunoSEQ multiplex PCR; TCRdb's table is partial and in-frame only. The sample gives some 130,000 clones, 80% to 90% of which show up once; about 11% is in the top ten. The sequenced material came from PBMCs. All receptors derive from a male donor in good health and CMV-seropositive. Each CDR3 is given with its conserved first and last residue. The D gene is left open where the match is weak. Only some rows state a clone size, as once, few, many or a class for expanded clones.

cdr3_aa cdr3_nt v_call clone_size d_call j_call
CASSVVQGKKLFF TGTGCCAGCAGTGTCGTCCAGGGGAAAAAACTGTTTTTT TRBV5-4 - - TRBJ1-4
CASSDRAGAYEQYF TGTGCCAGCAGTGACAGAGCGGGAGCCTACGAGCAGTACTTC TRBV2 - TRBD2 TRBJ2-7
CASSSGQGTEAFF TGCGCCAGCAGCTCCGGACAGGGCACTGAAGCTTTCTTT TRBV5-1 - TRBD1 TRBJ1-1
CASSLVGGRNTEAFF TGTGCCAGCAGCTTAGTGGGGGGGCGGAACACTGAAGCTTTCTTT TRBV7-2 - - TRBJ1-1
CASSEGLGQGVEGYTF TGTGCCAGCAGCGAAGGGCTGGGCCAGGGGGTGGAAGGCTACACCTTC TRBV28 - TRBD1 TRBJ1-2
CASSPTGDYGYTF TGTGCCAGTAGTCCGACAGGGGACTATGGCTACACCTTC TRBV19 - TRBD1 TRBJ1-2
CASSLVAASSYEQYF TGTGCCAGCAGTTTGGTGGCGGCGAGCTCCTACGAGCAGTACTTC TRBV27 - - TRBJ2-7
CASSWTSGRAANEQFF TGCGCCAGCAGCTGGACTAGCGGGAGGGCCGCCAATGAGCAGTTCTTC TRBV5-1 - TRBD2 TRBJ2-1
CAISGGGRQSYEQYF TGTGCCATCAGTGGGGGGGGGAGGCAGTCCTACGAGCAGTACTTC TRBV10-3 - TRBD2 TRBJ2-7
CASFRGDQPQHF TGCGCCAGCTTCAGGGGTGATCAGCCCCAGCATTTT TRBV10-1 - - TRBJ1-5
CASSPGEALGYTF TGTGCCAGCAGCCCCGGGGAGGCCCTTGGCTACACCTTC TRBV7-3 - - TRBJ1-2
CASSQETGAGGSYEQYF TGTGCCAGCAGCCAAGAGACGGGAGCGGGAGGCTCTTACGAGCAGTACTTC TRBV4-2 - TRBD2 TRBJ2-7
CSARVAGEQYF TGCAGTGCTAGAGTAGCGGGAGAGCAGTACTTC TRBV20-1 - TRBD2 TRBJ2-7
CALLSEGRSYEQYF TGTGCCCTACTTTCGGAGGGACGCTCCTACGAGCAGTACTTC TRBV6-1 - - TRBJ2-7
CASTPDISYEQYF TGTGCCAGCACCCCGGACATATCCTACGAGCAGTACTTC TRBV7-2 - - TRBJ2-7
CASSHRGIYEQYF TGTGCCAGCAGTCACAGGGGAATCTACGAGCAGTACTTC TRBV7-9 - TRBD1 TRBJ2-7
CASSPQTGDYGYTF TGTGCCAGCAGTCCACAGACAGGGGACTATGGCTACACCTTC TRBV27 - TRBD1 TRBJ1-2
CASTRDRGHGELFF TGTGCCAGCACCCGTGACAGGGGCCATGGGGAGCTGTTTTTT TRBV28 - TRBD1 TRBJ2-2
CASSARQGLAGRAGQYF TGTGCCAGCAGCGCGCGTCAGGGACTAGCGGGACGGGCGGGCCAGTATTTT TRBV9 - TRBD2 TRBJ2-3
CASTSGQGDRYGYTF TGTGCCAGCACTTCGGGACAGGGTGATCGGTATGGCTACACCTTC TRBV28 - TRBD1 TRBJ1-2
CASSSRRGSNTGELFF TGTGCCAGCAGCTCCCGGCGCGGGAGTAACACCGGGGAGCTGTTTTTT TRBV7-9 - TRBD2 TRBJ2-2
CASSTSPSYSSLDYGYTF TGTGCCAGTAGTACTTCCCCGAGTTACAGTTCGCTTGACTATGGCTACACCTTC TRBV19 - - TRBJ1-2
CSSSLGAGGVVYEQYF TGTTCCAGCAGCTTAGGCGCTGGGGGGGTGGTCTACGAGCAGTACTTC TRBV7-9 few TRBD2 TRBJ2-7
CATNQGTYEQYF TGTGCCACAAACCAGGGGACCTACGAGCAGTACTTC TRBV19 - - TRBJ2-7
CASLIRGRGSGQPQHF TGTGCCAGCCTTATTAGGGGCAGGGGATCAGGGCAGCCCCAGCATTTT TRBV28 - - TRBJ1-5
CASSEAGRMAWELFF TGCGCCAGCAGTGAAGCGGGACGGATGGCCTGGGAGCTGTTTTTT TRBV10-2 - TRBD2 TRBJ2-2
CATREQGYNEQFF TGTGCCACCAGGGAGCAGGGCTACAATGAGCAGTTCTTC TRBV28 - - TRBJ2-1
CASRDRGGGSYEQYF TGTGCCAGCAGGGACAGGGGAGGAGGTAGTTACGAGCAGTACTTC TRBV6-5 - TRBD1 TRBJ2-7
CASRLRAGAGVSYEQYF TGTGCCAGCAGGCTACGAGCGGGAGCGGGAGTCTCCTACGAGCAGTACTTC TRBV7-2 - TRBD2 TRBJ2-7
CASSLWEGPGGELFF TGTGCCAGCAGTTTATGGGAGGGGCCCGGCGGGGAGCTGTTTTTT TRBV27 - TRBD2 TRBJ2-2
CASSTGNLWVAEQYF TGTGCCAGTAGTACGGGAAATCTCTGGGTGGCAGAGCAGTACTTC TRBV19 - - TRBJ2-7
CASSLWSGNGNTIYF TGTGCCAGCAGCCTGTGGTCGGGAAATGGAAACACCATATATTTT TRBV5-4 few - TRBJ1-3
CASSLRNRGGEKLFF TGTGCCAGCAGCTTACGTAACAGGGGAGGCGAAAAACTGTTTTTT TRBV7-6 - TRBD1 TRBJ1-4
CASSSPGTSGRAFYEQYF TGTGCCAGTAGTTCCCCCGGGACTAGCGGGAGGGCCTTCTACGAGCAGTACTTC TRBV19 - TRBD2 TRBJ2-7
CASRGLAGEIDEQFF TGTGCCAGCAGAGGACTAGCGGGAGAAATCGATGAGCAGTTCTTC TRBV2 - TRBD2 TRBJ2-1
CSARTGAGNTIYF TGCAGCGCCAGGACAGGGGCTGGAAACACCATATATTTT TRBV29-1 - TRBD1 TRBJ1-3
CASSQDLGGSGTDTQYF TGCGCCAGCAGCCAAGATCTCGGAGGGTCGGGCACAGATACGCAGTATTTT TRBV4-3 - - TRBJ2-3
CASSSKTGWNEQFF TGTGCCAGCAGCTCTAAGACAGGGTGGAATGAGCAGTTCTTC TRBV13 - TRBD1 TRBJ2-1
CASRRYEKLFF TGTGCCAGCAGGAGGTATGAAAAACTGTTTTTT TRBV2 few - TRBJ1-4
CASSLSGTGSTGELFF TGTGCCAGCAGCCTATCCGGGACAGGGAGCACCGGGGAGCTGTTTTTT TRBV9 - TRBD1 TRBJ2-2
CASQSASGANTGELFF TGTGCCAGCCAGTCGGCTAGCGGGGCGAACACCGGGGAGCTGTTTTTT TRBV19 - TRBD2 TRBJ2-2
CASSQVYTAYSNQPQHF TGCGCCAGCAGCCAAGTTTACACAGCCTATAGCAATCAGCCCCAGCATTTT TRBV4-1 few - TRBJ1-5
CASSLGLGTAYEQYF TGTGCCAGCAGCTTAGGTTTGGGGACAGCCTACGAGCAGTACTTC TRBV11-2 - TRBD1 TRBJ2-7
CAWRFGGRETQYF TGTGCCTGGAGGTTCGGGGGGCGGGAGACCCAGTACTTC TRBV30 few - TRBJ2-5
CASSMSGNSYNEQFF TGTGCCAGTAGTATGAGCGGGAACTCCTACAATGAGCAGTTCTTC TRBV19 few TRBD2 TRBJ2-1
CASSYSTGGYTF TGTGCCAGCAGTTACTCGACGGGGGGCTACACCTTC TRBV6-6 - - TRBJ1-2
CASSLPRDLTYNEQFF TGTGCCAGCAGCTTACCTCGGGACTTAACCTACAATGAGCAGTTCTTC TRBV13 - - TRBJ2-1
CASSLVGSGSSYEQYF TGTGCCAGCAGTTTGGTTGGGAGTGGGAGCTCCTACGAGCAGTACTTC TRBV28 - - TRBJ2-7
CASSSGTRRQNGELFF TGTGCCAGCAGTTCGGGAACTAGGAGGCAAAACGGGGAGCTGTTTTTT TRBV27 once - TRBJ2-2
CASSHRLAGADIQYF TGTGCCAGCAGCCACCGACTAGCGGGAGCGGACATTCAGTACTTC TRBV4-2 - TRBD2 TRBJ2-4
CASSYPGSGANVLTF TGTGCCAGCAGTTACCCGGGGTCTGGGGCCAACGTCCTGACTTTC TRBV6-6 few - TRBJ2-6
CATWGLAGVGQYF TGTGCCACCTGGGGACTAGCGGGAGTCGGGCAGTACTTC TRBV28 - TRBD2 TRBJ2-7